The rows below give T cell receptor beta chains drawn from one sample of a study of T cell responses to AZD1222 COVID-19 vaccine. Repertoires were generated with immunoSEQ multiplex PCR, while TCRdb's copy carries only in-frame clones and drops some. This table holds about 270,000 clones, approximately 94% found once. Sequencing used peripheral blood, obtained 28 days after the second AZD1222 dose. The source is an adult who received the AZD1222 COVID-19 vaccine. CDR3s include the opening cysteine and the closing phenylalanine or tryptophan. D genes are given only for firm matches. Size values are once, few and many counts, or a class for expanded clones, and some rows have none.

D	V	size	J	DNA	CDR3
-	TRBV7-9	-	TRBJ1-1	TGTGCCAGCAGCCCCGAGGGGAACACTGAAGCTTTCTTT	CASSPEGNTEAFF
TRBD1	TRBV9	-	TRBJ2-5	TGTGCCAGCAGCCCCCACAGGGGGCAAGAGACCCAGTACTTC	CASSPHRGQETQYF
TRBD2	TRBV28	-	TRBJ2-3	TGTGCCGGAACTAGCGGGAGGGAAACAGATACGCAGTATTTT	CAGTSGRETDTQYF
TRBD1	TRBV28	-	TRBJ2-7	TGTGCCAGCAGTTCCGTGGGACAGGGGGCGTGGGAGCAGTACTTC	CASSSVGQGAWEQYF
-	TRBV2	-	TRBJ1-1	TGTGCCACCGGGCCCTGGGGCACTGAAGCTTTCTTT	CATGPWGTEAFF
-	TRBV5-1	-	TRBJ2-1	TGCGCCAGCAGCTTGGTTCGATCTTCCTACAATGAGCAGTTCTTC	CASSLVRSSYNEQFF
-	TRBV6-5	few	TRBJ1-2	TGTGCCAGTAACCTGGGTGTGGAGGTTGGCTACACCTTC	CASNLGVEVGYTF
TRBD2	TRBV4-3	-	TRBJ2-7	TGCGCCAGCAGCCAAGTTCTAGCGGGAGGGCACGAGCAGTACTTC	CASSQVLAGGHEQYF
-	TRBV10-3	-	TRBJ2-7	TGTGCCATCAGTGTCTCCCGTCGGGGTCCCGCCGAAGAAGGAAGGACCTACGAGCAGTACTTC	CAISVSRRGPAEEGRTYEQYF
-	TRBV11-2	-	TRBJ1-3	TGTGCCAGCAGCTTAAGTGAAGGATACACCATATATTTT	CASSLSEGYTIYF
-	TRBV7-8	-	TRBJ2-2	TGTGCCAGCAGCGCCCGACCCGGGCGGATGGACGGGGAGCTGTTTTTT	CASSARPGRMDGELFF
-	TRBV30	-	TRBJ1-5	TGTGCCTGGAGCCGCGGAGCAAATAGCAATCAGCCCCAGCATTTT	CAWSRGANSNQPQHF
-	TRBV6-1	-	TRBJ1-1	TGTGCCAGCAGTGAAGCGTCCACCGTGACAGCTTTCTTT	CASSEASTVTAFF
-	TRBV9	-	TRBJ1-4	TGTGCCAGCAGCGTTGGCCTTCCTTCGGGTGAAAAACTGTTTTTT	CASSVGLPSGEKLFF
TRBD2	TRBV7-9	-	TRBJ2-3	TGTGCCAGCAGCACCGGACTAGAAAGCACAGATACGCAGTATTTT	CASSTGLESTDTQYF
-	TRBV5-8	-	TRBJ2-1	TGTGCCAGCAGCTTGTTGTCAGGGATCCTTTACAATGAGCAGTTCTTC	CASSLLSGILYNEQFF
TRBD2	TRBV27	-	TRBJ2-7	TGTGCCAGCAGTTTTTCAGCGGGGGGTCTTTCCTACGAGCAGTACTTC	CASSFSAGGLSYEQYF
-	TRBV3-1/TRBV3-2	-	TRBJ2-5	TGTGCCAGCAGCCAAGAAGGTCTAATTGGGTTGAAGACCCAGTACTTC	CASSQEGLIGLKTQYF
-	TRBV3-1/TRBV3-2	-	TRBJ2-7	TGTGCCAGCAGCCTGGGGGTGAGGACCTACGAGCAGTACTTC	CASSLGVRTYEQYF
TRBD1	TRBV7-9	-	TRBJ2-7	TGTGCCAGCAGCCTTTACAGGGGGCTGAACGAGCAGTACTTC	CASSLYRGLNEQYF
TRBD1	TRBV3-1/TRBV3-2	-	TRBJ1-1	TGTGCCAGCAGCTTCAGGACAGGGTCAGCTTTCTTT	CASSFRTGSAFF
-	TRBV7-2	-	TRBJ2-1	TGTGCCAGCAGCTTCAGGGTGGACTACAATGAGCAGTTCTTC	CASSFRVDYNEQFF
-	TRBV10-3	-	TRBJ2-7	TGTGCCATCAAAGGACAAGCCGAGCAGTACTTC	CAIKGQAEQYF
TRBD1	TRBV2	-	TRBJ1-5	TGTGCCAGCAGACAGGGGTTTAGCAATCAGCCCCAGCATTTT	CASRQGFSNQPQHF
-	TRBV2	few	TRBJ1-3	TGTGCCAGCAGTGAACAGGGGCCGCAGAGCTCTGGAAACACCATATATTTT	CASSEQGPQSSGNTIYF
TRBD1	TRBV7-2	-	TRBJ2-7	TGTGCCAGCAGCCTGACAGGGGGCCTGTCTTGGTACGAGCAGTACTTC	CASSLTGGLSWYEQYF
TRBD1	TRBV5-4	-	TRBJ2-4	TGTGCCAGCAGCTTGGGGCAGGGGGCTGGCAAAAACATTCAGTACTTC	CASSLGQGAGKNIQYF
-	TRBV11-2	-	TRBJ1-2	TGTGCCAGCAGCTTAAAGGTTCAAGAGAAAGCTAACTATGGCTACACCTTC	CASSLKVQEKANYGYTF
TRBD2	TRBV7-2	-	TRBJ2-1	TGTGCCAGCAGCCCAGGACTAGCTAGCTCCTACAATGAGCAGTTCTTC	CASSPGLASSYNEQFF
TRBD1	TRBV2	-	TRBJ2-7	TGTGCCAGCAGTGATCAGGGACAGCTCTACGAGCAGTACTTC	CASSDQGQLYEQYF
TRBD1	TRBV4-1	once	TRBJ2-1	TGCGCCAGCAGCTACGACAGGGGGTCTGAGCAGTTCTTC	CASSYDRGSEQFF
-	TRBV5-1	once	TRBJ2-7	TGCGCCAGCAGCTTGGGACAGGACTTCTGGGAGCAGTACTTC	CASSLGQDFWEQYF
-	TRBV6-2/TRBV6-3	-	TRBJ1-5	TGTGCCAGCAGTTACGTCGGGGGACATAGCAATCAGCCCCAGCATTTT	CASSYVGGHSNQPQHF
TRBD2	TRBV7-3	few	TRBJ2-3	TGTGCCAGCAGCAAACTAGCGGGAGTAGAGGGCACAGATACGCAGTATTTT	CASSKLAGVEGTDTQYF
-	TRBV5-6	-	TRBJ2-3	TGTGCCAGCAGCTTGACCCTGATAGCAGATACGCAGTATTTT	CASSLTLIADTQYF
-	TRBV5-4	-	TRBJ2-1	TGTGCCAGCAGCTTAAACGTCGATAATGAGCAGTTCTTC	CASSLNVDNEQFF
-	TRBV28	-	TRBJ2-3	TGTGCCAGCAGCCGCTCGGGACACGTTCTGTCAGATACGCAGTATTTT	CASSRSGHVLSDTQYF